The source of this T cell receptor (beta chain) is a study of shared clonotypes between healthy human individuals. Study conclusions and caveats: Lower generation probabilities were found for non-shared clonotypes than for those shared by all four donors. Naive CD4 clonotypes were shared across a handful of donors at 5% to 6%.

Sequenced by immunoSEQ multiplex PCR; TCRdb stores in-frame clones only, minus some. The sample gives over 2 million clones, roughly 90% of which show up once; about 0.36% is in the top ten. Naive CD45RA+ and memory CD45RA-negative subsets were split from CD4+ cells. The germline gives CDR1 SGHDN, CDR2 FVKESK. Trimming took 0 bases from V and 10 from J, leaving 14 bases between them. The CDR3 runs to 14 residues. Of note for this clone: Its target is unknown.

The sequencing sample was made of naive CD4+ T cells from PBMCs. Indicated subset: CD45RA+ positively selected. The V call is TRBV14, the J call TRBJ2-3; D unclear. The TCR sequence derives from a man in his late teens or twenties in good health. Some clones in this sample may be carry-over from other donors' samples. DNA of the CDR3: TGTGCCAGCAGCCAAGATATCTTGGGGTTTGCGCAGTATTTT. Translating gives CASSQDILGFAQYF.